This TCR beta chain was identified during a study of neoadjuvant nivolumab and ipilimumab in lung cancer. Study-wide context: Nivolumab 3 mg/kg was given days 1, 15 and 29, plus ipilimumab 1 mg/kg day 1 in combination.

Looked up from germline, CDR1 is MNHEY and CDR2 is SMNVEV (reference sequence). J gave up 7 bases and V 5 bases, and 6 bases lay outside the gene matches. The CDR3 is 14 residues long. Notes on the study in general: Only a single major-pathologic-response sample was available for clonality analysis. From pretherapy to surgery, tumor richness and clonality rose with dual therapy. Resected tumors had greater TCR richness and clonality than uninvolved lung.

Note on this clone: Its antigen remains unknown.

The repertoire was sequenced with immunoSEQ multiplex PCR; TCRdb's copy has only in-frame clones and lacks some. The sample yields about 26,000 clones, approximately 84% seen once. The V call is TRBV27, the J call TRBJ2-1, with 9 bases fitting TRBD2. The clonotype originates from an adult with non-small cell lung cancer. Source: peripheral blood, taken before neoadjuvant nivolumab, alone or with ipilimumab. This chain's CDR3 is CASSASGGINEQFF. The CDR3, as DNA: TGTGCCAGCAGTGCGAGCGGGGGGATAAATGAGCAGTTCTTC.